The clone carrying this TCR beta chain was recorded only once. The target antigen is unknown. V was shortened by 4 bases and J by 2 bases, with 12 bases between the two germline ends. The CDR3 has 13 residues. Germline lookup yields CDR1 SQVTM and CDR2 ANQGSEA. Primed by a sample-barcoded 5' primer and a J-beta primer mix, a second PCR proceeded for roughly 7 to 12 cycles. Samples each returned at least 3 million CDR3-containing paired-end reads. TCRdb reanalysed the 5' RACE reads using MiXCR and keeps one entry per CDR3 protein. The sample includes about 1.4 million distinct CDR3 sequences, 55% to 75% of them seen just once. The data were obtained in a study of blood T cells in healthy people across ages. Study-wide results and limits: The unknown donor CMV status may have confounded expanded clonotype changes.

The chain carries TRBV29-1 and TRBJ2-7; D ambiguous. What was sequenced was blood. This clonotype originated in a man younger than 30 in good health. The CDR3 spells CSVGEATPYEQYF. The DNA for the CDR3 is TGCAGCGTTGGGGAAGCGACCCCCTACGAGCAGTACTTC.